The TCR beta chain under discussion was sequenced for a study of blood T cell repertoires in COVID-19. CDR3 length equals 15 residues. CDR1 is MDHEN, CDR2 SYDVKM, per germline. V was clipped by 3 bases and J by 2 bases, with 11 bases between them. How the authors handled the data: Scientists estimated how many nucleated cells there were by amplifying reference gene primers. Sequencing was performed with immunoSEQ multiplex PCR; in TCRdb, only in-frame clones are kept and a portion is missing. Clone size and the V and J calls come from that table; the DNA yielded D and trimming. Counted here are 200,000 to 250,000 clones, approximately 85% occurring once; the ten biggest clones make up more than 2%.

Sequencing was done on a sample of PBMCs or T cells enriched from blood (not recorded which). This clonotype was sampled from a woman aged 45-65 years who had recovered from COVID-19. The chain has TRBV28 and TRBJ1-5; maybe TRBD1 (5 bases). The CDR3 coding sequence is TGTGCCAGCAGTTTCCGGGGGTCAGGCAATCAGCCCCAGCATTTT. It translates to CASSFRGSGNQPQHF.